This TCR beta chain was retrieved from a study of identical twins. The study's findings and limits: Insertions were reduced in abundant cord blood beta clonotypes but not in memory repertoires. Excess sharing by twins proved weaker in beta out-of-frame sequences.

TCRdb reprocessed the 5' RACE reads with MiXCR, giving one entry per CDR3 protein. The table lists roughly 470,000 distinct CDR3 sequences, 13% to 15% of them singletons. Only healthy Caucasians were enrolled as donors. As to this clonotype: The antigen is undetermined.

The V end was cut by 0 bases, the J end by 7 bases, with 7 bases between. The CDR3 sequence is 13 residues long. Germline V gene lookup returns CDR1 LGHDT and CDR2 YNNKEL (reference sequence). Separately, the same data were catalogued under a study of yellow fever vaccine responses in identical twins.

Sequencing used CD4+ T cells sorted from blood. The origin of this receptor is a woman aged 18 to 35 in good health. The J gene is TRBJ2-4, the V gene TRBV3-1; D is unclear. CDR3 sequence: CASSQDHANIQYF. As DNA, the CDR3 is TGTGCCAGCAGCCAAGATCATGCGAACATTCAGTACTTC.